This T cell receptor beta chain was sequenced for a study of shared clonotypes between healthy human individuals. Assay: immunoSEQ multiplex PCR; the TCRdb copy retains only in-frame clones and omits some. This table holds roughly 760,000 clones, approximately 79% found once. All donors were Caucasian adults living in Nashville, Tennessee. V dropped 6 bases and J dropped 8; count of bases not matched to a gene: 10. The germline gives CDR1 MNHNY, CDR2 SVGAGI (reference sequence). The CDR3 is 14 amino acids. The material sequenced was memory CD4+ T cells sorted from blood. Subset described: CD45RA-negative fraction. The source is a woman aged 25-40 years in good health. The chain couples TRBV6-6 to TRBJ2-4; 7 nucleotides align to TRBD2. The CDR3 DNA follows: TGTGCCAGCAGCCCGAATTCGGGGAGGGACATTCAGTACTTC. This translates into CASSPNSGRDIQYF.